One and the same sample provided the 32 T cell receptor beta chains below, sequenced in a study of T cells in Graves' hyperthyroidism and ophthalmopathy. The investigators amplified TCR beta CDR3 regions from RNA transcripts. HTBI primers were employed in a first-round RT-PCR of the TCR CDR3. TCRdb processed the multiplex PCR reads anew with MiXCR; each CDR3 protein has one entry. Of roughly 530,000 distinct CDR3 sequences listed, under 20% were seen once; the top ten hold roughly 15%. The sequencing input was blood. The receptor source for this set is a woman between 18 and 30 years old with Graves' ophthalmopathy.

As concerns this clonotype: A read error may produce the germline difference seen at one junction end. As DNA, the CDR3 is TGCAGTGCTACTTGGGACAGGGGCAACAATAAGCAGTTCTTC. Its translation: CSATWDRGNNKQFF. The rearrangement uses TRBV20-1 and TRBJ2-1, with 10 bases aligning to TRBD1. From germline, CDR1 is DFQATT and CDR2 SNEGSKA (reference sequence). The CDR3 consists of 14 residues.

The V call is TRBV15, the J call TRBJ2-7; tentatively, D is TRBD1 (6 bases). The CDR3 contains 13 residues. V lost 4 bases, J lost 3 bases, and 10 bases lay in between. Germline loops: CDR1 LNHNV, CDR2 YYDKDF (reference sequence). The CDR3 DNA is TGTGCCACCAGCAACACAGGGCTCTACGAGCAGTACTTC. Translated, it gives CATSNTGLYEQYF. Supplemented by reference TRBV15 and TRBJ2-7, the full variable domain reads DAMVIQNPRYQVTQFGKPVTLSCSQTLNHNVMYWYQQKSSQAPKLLFHYYDKDFNNEADTPDNFQSRRPNTSFCFLDIRSPGLGDTAMYLCATSNTGLYEQYFGPGTRLTVT.

This clonotype has at least ten counts. The chain couples TRBV30 to TRBJ2-5; no clear D. CDR1 is GTSNPN and CDR2 is SVGIG in the germline V gene (reference sequence). V lost 0 bases and J 2 bases, leaving 10 bases between the germline ends. This CDR3 has 14 residues. The CDR3 DNA reads as TGTGCCTGGAGTGTACCGGCAGGACAAGAGACCCAGTACTTC. This codes for CAWSVPAGQETQYF.

The chain couples TRBV20-1 to TRBJ2-1, with D perhaps matching TRBD1 (5 bases). The germline V gene has CDR1 DFQATT and CDR2 SNEGSKA (reference sequence). This CDR3 is 13 amino acids long. Trimming cost V 1 base and J 8 bases, with 12 bases left between them. The CDR3 DNA follows: TGCAGTGCTAGAGCTACAGGTGGCTATGAGCAGTTCTTC. Its translation: CSARATGGYEQFF.

In this sample, this clonotype turned up a few times. The V and J genes are TRBV27 and TRBJ1-1; D gene ambiguous. V lost 2 bases to trimming and J lost 4 bases, with 11 bases between them. CDR1 and CDR2 (germline): MNHEY, SMNVEV (reference sequence). This CDR3 is built from 14 residues. CDR3 DNA sequence: TGTGCCAGCAGTTTAGGGTCCCCGAGCACTGAAGCTTTCTTT. This codes for CASSLGSPSTEAFF.

With regard to this clonotype: This could be a read error, since a much larger clone is one nucleotide away. This sequence joins TRBV30 and TRBJ1-6; D is perhaps TRBD1 (5 bases). This CDR3 is built from 12 residues. The germline V gene encodes CDR1 GTSNPN and CDR2 SVGIG (reference sequence). The CDR3 here is CAYRQSNSPLRF. CDR3 nucleotides: TGTGCCTATCGACAGTCTAATTCACCCCTCCGCTTT.

This rearrangement joins TRBV6-2 or TRBV6-3 to TRBJ1-2; D ambiguous. V was shortened by 4 bases and J by 8 bases, with 8 bases between the two germline ends. The CDR3 contains 11 residues. Germline CDR1 reads MNHEY; CDR2 reads SVGEGT. The chain's CDR3 is CASSSDLGYTF. CDR3 nucleotide sequence: TGTGCCAGCAGTTCAGATTTGGGCTACACCTTC.

At least ten counts were recorded for this clonotype. The DNA of the CDR3 is TGTGCCAGCAGTGCCTGGACTAGCGGGGGATGGAATGAGCAGTTCTTC. This sequence encodes CASSAWTSGGWNEQFF. The chain carries TRBV6-1 and TRBJ2-1; 13 positions agree with TRBD2. V shed 4 bases, J shed 7 bases, and the junction held 7 bases outside the gene matches. CDR1 is MNHNS, CDR2 SASEGT, per germline. The CDR3 length is 16 residues.

The J gene is TRBJ2-2, the V gene TRBV9; the D is unclear. CDR1 is SGDLS, CDR2 YYNGEE, per germline. The CDR3 has 14 amino acids. The V end was cut by 0 bases, the J end by 3 bases, with 6 bases between. CDR3 sequence (DNA): TGTGCCAGCAGCGTAGTCCCGGACACCGGGGAGCTGTTTTTT. This sequence encodes CASSVVPDTGELFF.

This clonotype was seen only a few times. The chain links TRBV6-2 or TRBV6-3 to TRBJ1-6, with D uncertain. Germline-derived CDR1 and CDR2 are MNHEY and SVGEGT. The CDR3 contains 13 residues. The V gene lost 2 bases and the J gene lost 9 bases, with 8 bases spanning the gap. The DNA for the CDR3 is TGTGCCAGCAGTTACCGGGGTCGTTCACCCCTCCACTTT. This translates into CASSYRGRSPLHF.

This clonotype was observed at least ten times. J is TRBJ2-1 and V is TRBV11-1; 7 positions agree with TRBD1. The germline V gene has CDR1 SGHAT and CDR2 FQDESV (reference sequence). This CDR3 region has 15 residues. V was clipped by 5 bases and J by 4 bases; unmatched bases: 8. As DNA, the CDR3 is TGTGCCAGCAGCCCGGAAGGGGGCAGGTACAATGAGCAGTTCTTC. It yields the protein CASSPEGGRYNEQFF. The full variable domain, with the rest looked up from reference TRBV11-1 and TRBJ2-1, is EAEVAQSPRYKITEKSQAVAFWCDPISGHATLYWYRQILGQGPELLVQFQDESVVDDSQLPKDRFSAERLKGVDSTLKIQPAELGDSAMYLCASSPEGGRYNEQFFGPGTRLTVL.

This clonotype has only a few counts. The rearrangement joins TRBV29-1 to TRBJ2-6, with D perhaps given as TRBD1 or TRBD2 (5 bases each). The CDR3 runs 16 residues. Germline loops: CDR1 SQVTM, CDR2 ANQGSEA. V shed 1 base and J shed 2 bases, with 12 bases lying between them. CDR3 residues: CSVEGDPLTGANVLTF. CDR3 DNA sequence: TGCAGCGTTGAAGGGGACCCCCTTACTGGGGCCAACGTCCTGACTTTC.

This clonotype was observed a few times. The chain recombines TRBV30 with TRBJ1-6; D not resolved. The CDR3 has 13 residues. Looked up from germline, CDR1 is GTSNPN and CDR2 is SVGIG (reference sequence). Trimming took off 3 bases at V and 11 bases at J, with 14 bases between the two ends. Here the CDR3 reads CAWSSGEGTPLHF. The CDR3, as DNA: TGTGCCTGGAGCTCTGGGGAAGGGACACCCCTCCACTTT.

V gene TRBV6-1 combines with J gene TRBJ2-2; D tentatively fits TRBD1 or TRBD2 (5 bases each). CDR3 length: 13 amino acids. Trimming stripped 6 bases from V and 8 bases from J, with 13 bases between. The germline V gene encodes CDR1 MNHNS and CDR2 SASEGT. In DNA form, the CDR3 reads TGTGCCAGCAGGGTACAGGAGGCGGGGGAGCTGTTTTTT. This encodes CASRVQEAGELFF.

This clonotype occurred many times. The J gene is TRBJ1-5, the V gene TRBV6-9, with D perhaps TRBD1 (5 bases). CDR1 is MNHGY, CDR2 SVAAGI, per germline. The V gene lost 1 base and the J gene lost 0 bases, with 13 bases spanning the gap. This CDR3 contains 17 residues. The CDR3 here is CASSYFTEGTSNQPQHF. CDR3 coding DNA: TGTGCCAGCAGTTATTTTACGGAGGGGACTAGCAATCAGCCCCAGCATTTT.

The chain links TRBV10-3 to TRBJ2-3, with TRBD2 identical over 12 bases. This CDR3 comprises 15 residues. Germline V lookup: CDR1 ENHRY, CDR2 SYGVKD. The V and J ends lost 6 bases and 5 bases, in that order; junction bases with no gene match: 6. CDR3 DNA: TGTGCCATCAGCCTCCTAGCGGGGGGGGGAGATACGCAGTATTTT. This sequence encodes CAISLLAGGGDTQYF.

This clonotype was recorded only once. This chain uses TRBV7-2 with TRBJ1-6; TRBD1 agrees at 8 bases. Germline loops: CDR1 SGHTA, CDR2 FQGNSA. The CDR3 loop spans 15 amino acids. The trim removed 4 bases at V and 8 bases at J, leaving 7 bases unmatched. The CDR3 loop is CASSSTGVRDSPLHF. The CDR3 bases are TGTGCCAGCAGCTCGACAGGGGTTCGGGATTCACCCCTCCACTTT.

This clonotype was observed at least ten times. The chain is built from TRBV12-3 or TRBV12-4 and TRBJ2-7, with a possible D match to TRBD2 (5 bases). The CDR3 length is 15 residues. Trimming cost V 5 bases and J 2 bases, with 16 bases left between them. DNA for the CDR3: TGTGCCAGCAGTCCTTTTCTGGAGGACCCCTACGAGCAGTACTTC. Its protein is CASSPFLEDPYEQYF.

This clonotype was observed at least ten times. The chain combines TRBV20-1 with TRBJ1-1, with D possibly matching TRBD1 (5 bases). CDR3 size: 13 residues. Germline V gives CDR1 DFQATT, CDR2 SNEGSKA (reference sequence). V lost 3 bases and J 5 bases, leaving 13 bases between the germline ends. The CDR3 loop is CSARRQGRTEAFF. CDR3 DNA: TGCAGTGCTAGGCGGCAGGGAAGGACTGAAGCTTTCTTT.

The rearrangement uses TRBV6-1 and TRBJ2-7; 7 bases are a match to TRBD2. Germline values: CDR1 MNHNS, CDR2 SASEGT. The CDR3 runs to 15 residues. V shed 7 bases and J 4 bases; nucleotides not matched to a gene: 13. CDR3 DNA sequence: TGTGCCAGCAAATGGGAGGGGCTCCAACTTTACGAGCAGTACTTC. Translation: CASKWEGLQLYEQYF.

The chain recombines TRBV5-6 with TRBJ2-7, with D hard to call. Germline lookup yields CDR1 SGHDT and CDR2 YYEEEE. The CDR3 runs to 13 residues. Trimming stripped 3 bases from V and 3 bases from J, with 10 bases between. The CDR3 here is CASSSNPHYEQYF. The CDR3 DNA sequence: TGTGCCAGCAGCTCGAATCCACACTACGAGCAGTACTTC.

The genes are TRBV5-4 and TRBJ2-5; D unresolved. Between the trimmed V and J ends, which lost 6 bases and 6 bases, there was a span of 15 bases. Germline lookup yields CDR1 SGHNT and CDR2 YYREEE (reference sequence). CDR3 length equals 13 residues. For the CDR3, the DNA is TGTGCCAGCATGCCGGGCCCTGGAAAGACCCAGTACTTC. Protein sequence: CASMPGPGKTQYF. Using reference TRBV5-4 and TRBJ2-5 for the parts outside the CDR3, the full variable domain is ETGVTQSPTHLIKTRGQQVTLRCSSQSGHNTVSWYQQALGQGPQFIFQYYREEENGRGNFPPRFSGLQFPNYSSELNVNALELDDSALYLCASMPGPGKTQYFGPGTRLLVL.

This clonotype was seen more than once but under ten times. The chain combines TRBV5-6 with TRBJ1-5, with D uncertain. V lost 2 bases and J 1 base, leaving 10 bases between the germline ends. The CDR3 is 15 amino acids. Germline assignment: CDR1 SGHDT and CDR2 YYEEEE. The CDR3 region is CASSFWSQSNQPQHF. The DNA of the CDR3 is TGTGCCAGCAGCTTTTGGTCGCAGAGCAATCAGCCCCAGCATTTT.

This clonotype was seen ten or more times. The chain combines TRBV2 with TRBJ2-7, with D perhaps TRBD1 or TRBD2 (5 bases each). Trimming removed 1 base from V and 0 bases from J, with 13 bases in between. This CDR3 region has 16 residues. CDR1 is SNHLY and CDR2 is FYNNEI in the germline V gene. This chain's CDR3 is CASSEEGLAASYEQYF. The CDR3 DNA is TGTGCCAGCAGTGAAGAGGGGCTAGCCGCCTCCTACGAGCAGTACTTC.

This clonotype appeared many times. The chain is built from TRBV7-8 and TRBJ1-2; 11 bases line up with TRBD1. CDR1 SGHVS and CDR2 FQNEAQ come from the germline V gene. This CDR3 region has 15 residues. Losses at the gene ends were 4 bases for V and 4 bases for J; bases not matched to a gene: 5. CDR3 in amino acids: CASSSGQGAFYGYTF. CDR3 nucleotide sequence: TGTGCCAGCAGCTCTGGACAGGGGGCTTTCTATGGCTACACCTTC.

In this sample, this clonotype turned up a few times. This chain connects TRBV6-1 to TRBJ1-2, with D possibly TRBD1 on 6 matching bases. The CDR3 is 15 amino acids. Between the trimmed V and J ends, which lost 10 bases and 1 base, there was a span of 19 bases. CDR1 and CDR2 (germline): MNHNS, SASEGT. CDR3 in DNA: TGTGCCACATACGCCGGACAGCCCGTTAACTATGGCTACACCTTC. Residues: CATYAGQPVNYGYTF.

The rearrangement joins TRBV5-1 to TRBJ2-5, with 7 bases fitting TRBD1. V dropped 5 bases and J dropped 2; count of bases not matched to a gene: 9. The CDR3 has 15 amino acids. CDR1 is SGHRS, CDR2 YFSETQ, per germline. CDR3: CASRPTPGQQETQYF. The DNA for the CDR3 is TGCGCCAGCAGACCTACACCGGGACAGCAAGAGACCCAGTACTTC.

In its sample, this clonotype was seen many times. The chain combines TRBV7-2 with TRBJ2-1; D is possibly TRBD1 (5 bases). The CDR3 is 15 amino acids. The V end lost 5 bases, the J end lost 1 base, and 12 bases lay between the germline ends. Germline values: CDR1 SGHTA, CDR2 FQGNSA. The CDR3 sequence: CASSAQGRSYNEQFF. CDR3 in DNA: TGTGCCAGCAGCGCCCAGGGTAGGTCCTACAATGAGCAGTTCTTC. Together with reference TRBV7-2 and TRBJ2-1, the CDR3 gives the full variable domain: GAGVSQSPSNKVTEKGKDVELRCDPISGHTALYWYRQSLGQGLEFLIYFQGNSAPDKSGLPSDRFSAERTGGSVSTLTIQRTQQEDSAVYLCASSAQGRSYNEQFFGPGTRLTVL.

This clonotype was seen repeatedly, ten times or more. This chain connects TRBV12-3 or TRBV12-4 to TRBJ1-4; D unresolved. The CDR3 runs 16 residues. Trimming left V 0 bases short and J 8 bases short, with 16 bases between. The CDR3 DNA reads as TGTGCCAGCAGTTTAGCGGGAGGGCGTGCCGGCGAAAAACTGTTTTTT. Translation gives CASSLAGGRAGEKLFF.

J is TRBJ2-5 and V is TRBV3-1; 9 bases line up with TRBD2. The V and J ends lost 5 bases and 1 base, in that order; junction bases with no gene match: 5. This CDR3 has 15 amino acids. The germline V gene encodes CDR1 LGHDT and CDR2 YNNKEL (reference sequence). In nucleotides, the CDR3 is TGTGCCAGCAGCGTTCTAGCGGGGTTCCAAGAGACCCAGTACTTC. It encodes CASSVLAGFQETQYF.

This clonotype showed up many times. The chain combines TRBV19 with TRBJ1-5, with 9 bases lining up with TRBD1. Germline trimming cut 9 bases from V and 2 bases from J; bases unmatched to any gene: 8. The CDR3 runs 15 residues. Germline lookup yields CDR1 LNHDA and CDR2 SQIVND (reference sequence). This chain's CDR3 is CASSSRTGGNQPQHF. The CDR3, as DNA: TGTGCCAGCAGTTCGCGGACAGGGGGCAATCAGCCCCAGCATTTT.

CDR3 sequence (DNA): TGTGCCACCAGCAGAGAGAGCTTAGCGGGCTGGTCCAAACAAGAGACCCAGTACTTC. It specifies CATSRESLAGWSKQETQYF. The chain couples TRBV15 to TRBJ2-5; 7 bases line up with TRBD2. After removal of 0 bases from V and 2 bases from J, the junction contained 15 bases not matched to a gene. Germline V lookup: CDR1 LNHNV, CDR2 YYDKDF (reference sequence). The CDR3 loop spans 19 amino acids. The variable domain in full, completed from reference TRBV15 and TRBJ2-5, reads DAMVIQNPRYQVTQFGKPVTLSCSQTLNHNVMYWYQQKSSQAPKLLFHYYDKDFNNEADTPDNFQSRRPNTSFCFLDIRSPGLGDTAMYLCATSRESLAGWSKQETQYFGPGTRLLVL.